This T cell receptor beta chain was recorded in a study of early T cells in non-severe SARS-CoV-2 infection. Individual cDNA molecules carried attached unique molecular identifiers. One entry per CDR3 protein, called by TCRdb with MiXCR from the 5' RACE reads. The sample contains fewer than 70,000 distinct CDR3 sequences, roughly 12% of which appear only once. As for this clonotype: Its antigen is still unknown.

Germline CDR1 reads MNHEY; CDR2 reads SVGAGI. The germline V and J ends were trimmed by 0 bases and 3 bases, with 9 bases remaining between them. There are 15 residues in the CDR3. Broader study findings: Using VDJdb, the matching emphasized anti-spike CD8 responses while missing private and CD4 specificities.

The receptor comes from an adult who was a healthcare worker with PCR-confirmed SARS-CoV-2 infection or an uninfected control (not recorded which). Sequencing was performed on whole blood. The rearrangement uses TRBV6-5 and TRBJ2-1; D is possibly TRBD1 or TRBD2 (5 bases each). CDR3 bases: TGTGCCAGCAGTTACTCGGGACCTCTCTACAATGAGCAGTTCTTC. Translated, it gives CASSYSGPLYNEQFF.